Listed below are T cell receptor beta chains from one sample, sequenced in a study of cytomegalovirus exposure and HLA in healthy donors. Method: immunoSEQ multiplex PCR; TCRdb's copy keeps in-frame clones and lacks some. The profile shows about 120,000 clones, roughly 9% of them singletons. Sequencing was done on a sample of PBMCs. The source is a woman in her thirties or forties in good health and CMV-seropositive. CDR3s include the opening cysteine and the closing phenylalanine or tryptophan. Fields, in order: clone size, J gene, V gene, D gene, CDR3 DNA, CDR3 protein. A D gene is named only where the DNA matches it firmly. Size is stated for part of the rows, as once, few or many counts, or as a class when the clone is expanded.

few TRBJ1-2 TRBV19 NA TGTGCCAGTATCGGGGGGCGAACCGGGGACTATGGCTACACCTTC CASIGGRTGDYGYTF
few TRBJ2-2 TRBV9 TRBD2 TGTGCCAGCAGCGTAGATATCGGGGGGGCAGGCGGGGAGCTGTTTTTT CASSVDIGGAGGELFF
few TRBJ1-5 TRBV27 NA TGTGCCAGCAGTCTCCTCGGGGAGGGAAGCAATCAGCCCCAGCATTTT CASSLLGEGSNQPQHF
NA TRBJ2-1 TRBV6-6 TRBD1 TGTGCCAGCACAGACAGGGGGCGAGTCGGTGAGCAGTTCTTC CASTDRGRVGEQFF
few TRBJ2-7 TRBV2 NA TGTGCCAGCAGTGATTACAGCACGTCCTCCTACGAGCAGTACTTC CASSDYSTSSYEQYF
NA TRBJ1-6 TRBV19 TRBD1 TGTGCCAGTAGTATGACAGGGAGTACCACACCCCTCCACTTT CASSMTGSTTPLHF
NA TRBJ2-3 TRBV18 TRBD2 TGTGCCAGCTCCCCCCTAGCGGGGGGTACAGATACGCAGTATTTT CASSPLAGGTDTQYF
NA TRBJ1-2 TRBV2 NA TGTGCCAGCAGAGACGATAGACAGAGCCCGTATGGCTACACCTTC CASRDDRQSPYGYTF
NA TRBJ2-1 TRBV7-9 TRBD2 TGTGCCAGCAGCTCTTCGGGGGGCTCCTACAATGAGCAGTTCTTC CASSSSGGSYNEQFF
few TRBJ2-6 TRBV29-1 TRBD1 TGCAGCGTTGAAATCCAGGGGGAAGCTGGGGCCAACGTCCTGACTTTC CSVEIQGEAGANVLTF
NA TRBJ2-2 TRBV18 TRBD1 TGTGCCAGCACAGGGGTTGGAACCGGGGAGCTGTTTTTT CASTGVGTGELFF
few TRBJ1-2 TRBV6-5 NA TGTGCCAGCAGTCGGGGGACTTTTAACTATGGCTACACCTTC CASSRGTFNYGYTF
NA TRBJ1-5 TRBV4-1 NA TGCGCCAGCAGCCAACGGGACAATAGCAATCAGCCCCAGCATTTT CASSQRDNSNQPQHF
few TRBJ2-3 TRBV29-1 NA TGCAGCGTGCCCACTAGCACAGATACGCAGTATTTT CSVPTSTDTQYF
NA TRBJ2-7 TRBV4-1 NA TGCGCCAGCAGCCCGAGTGGGTTTGTGGACAGACCCTACGAGCAGTACTTC CASSPSGFVDRPYEQYF
few TRBJ1-2 TRBV7-6 NA TGTGCCAGCAGCTTACAGGGCAGGGGCTTCAAAGGGGCCTACGGCTATAGCTACACCTTC CASSLQGRGFKGAYGYSYTF
NA TRBJ1-1 TRBV19 NA TGTGCCAGTAGTCCTCAGGGGCCGTTCACTGAAGCTTTCTTT CASSPQGPFTEAFF
NA TRBJ1-3 TRBV19 TRBD1 TGTGCCAGTAACGACAGGGGGTATCCTGGAAACACCATATATTTT CASNDRGYPGNTIYF
few TRBJ1-5 TRBV7-9 NA TGTGCCAGCAGCTTAGGAGGTCAGCCCCAGCATTTT CASSLGGQPQHF
few TRBJ1-3 TRBV11-3 TRBD1 TGTGCCAGCAGCCGACAGGGGTCCGGAAACACCATATATTTT CASSRQGSGNTIYF
NA TRBJ1-1 TRBV27 NA TGTGCCAGCAGATCGACAGGATACACTGAAGCTTTCTTT CASRSTGYTEAFF
NA TRBJ2-5 TRBV5-1 NA TGCGCCAGCAGCTTAGGTTTAGGGGATCAAGAGACCCAGTACTTC CASSLGLGDQETQYF